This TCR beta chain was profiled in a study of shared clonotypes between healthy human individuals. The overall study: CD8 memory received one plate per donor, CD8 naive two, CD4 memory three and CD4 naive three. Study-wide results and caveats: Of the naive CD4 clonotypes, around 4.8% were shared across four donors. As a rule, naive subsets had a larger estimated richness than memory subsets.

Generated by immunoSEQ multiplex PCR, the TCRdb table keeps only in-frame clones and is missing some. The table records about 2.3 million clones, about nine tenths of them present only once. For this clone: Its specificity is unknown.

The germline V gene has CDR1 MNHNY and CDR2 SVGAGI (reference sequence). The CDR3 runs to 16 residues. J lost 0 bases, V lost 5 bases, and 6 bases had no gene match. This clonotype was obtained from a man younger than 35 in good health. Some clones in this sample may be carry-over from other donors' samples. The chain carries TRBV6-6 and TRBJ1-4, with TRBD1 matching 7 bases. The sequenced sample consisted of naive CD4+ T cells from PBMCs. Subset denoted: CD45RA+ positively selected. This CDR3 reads CASSGKTGATNEKLFF. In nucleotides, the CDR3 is TGTGCCAGCAGTGGAAAAACAGGGGCAACTAATGAAAAACTGTTTTTT.